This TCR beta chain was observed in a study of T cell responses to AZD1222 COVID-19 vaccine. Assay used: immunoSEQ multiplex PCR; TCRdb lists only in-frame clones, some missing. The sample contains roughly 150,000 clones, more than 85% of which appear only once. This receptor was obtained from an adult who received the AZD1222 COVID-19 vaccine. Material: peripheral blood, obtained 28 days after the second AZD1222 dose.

CDR3 residues: CASSSELGTEAFF. The CDR3 bases are TGTGCCAGCAGCTCGGAATTAGGCACTGAAGCTTTCTTT. The chain carries TRBV11-3 and TRBJ1-1; D gene ambiguous. This CDR3 has 13 amino acids. The V and J ends lost 4 bases and 4 bases respectively, with 10 bases between them. Per the germline V gene, CDR1 is SGHNT and CDR2 is YENEEA.